Listed here are 10 T cell receptor beta chains from one sample, sequenced in a study of human T cells and chemical hapten exposure. As for time point: patch test 1, 2 weeks after DPC sensitization. The treatment here: therapeutic diphenylcyclopropenone sensitization with weekly scalp DPC. MiXCR was run by TCRdb on the RACE reads, yielding one entry per CDR3 protein. The sample has 380,000 or so distinct CDR3 sequences; approximately 4.4% are singletons. Specimen: whole blood, collected in connection with sensitization to the hapten diphenylcyclopropenone (DPC). These receptors all stem from a woman between 50 and 59 years old with alopecia areata. Some clones in this sample may be carry-over from other donors' samples.

This clonotype was counted many times. The rearrangement uses TRBV7-8 and TRBJ1-5; D call uncertain. From germline, CDR1 is SGHVS and CDR2 FQNEAQ. Trimming removed 0 bases from V and 4 bases from J, with 7 bases in between. The CDR3 extends over 14 amino acids. In nucleotides, the CDR3 is TGTGCCAGCAGCTTAGCTTCAGTGAATCAGCCCCAGCATTTT. Translating gives CASSLASVNQPQHF. The full variable domain, in which reference TRBV7-8 and TRBJ1-5 provide the parts outside the CDR3, is GAGVSQSPRYKVAKRGQDVALRCDPISGHVSLFWYQQALGQGPEFLTYFQNEAQLDKSGLPSDRFFAERPEGSVSTLKIQRTQQEDSAVYLCASSLASVNQPQHFGDGTRLSIL.

This clonotype was recorded many times. The chain employs TRBV2 and TRBJ2-3; 7 positions match TRBD1. With 5 bases clipped from V and 0 bases from J, the junction kept 5 bases outside the gene matches. This CDR3 contains 15 residues. Germline V lookup: CDR1 SNHLY, CDR2 FYNNEI. The CDR3 region is CASSRQGTSTDTQYF. The CDR3 DNA follows: TGTGCCAGCAGTCGACAGGGAACCAGCACAGATACGCAGTATTTT.

This clonotype was seen only a few times. The chain employs TRBV6-2 or TRBV6-3 and TRBJ1-2; D remains unclear. Germline lookup yields CDR1 MNHEY and CDR2 SVGEGT. V was pared by 0 bases and J by 7 bases, with 12 bases between. The CDR3 runs to 14 residues. The CDR3 loop reads CASSYSTPRLGYTF. In nucleotides, the CDR3 is TGTGCCAGCAGTTACTCGACGCCACGGCTTGGCTACACCTTC.

In its sample, this clonotype was seen many times. The chain combines TRBV7-8 with TRBJ1-4; D perhaps matches TRBD1 (5 bases). The germline gives CDR1 SGHVS, CDR2 FQNEAQ. With 5 bases removed from V and 0 bases from J, the gap between germline ends came to 13 bases. This CDR3 spans 16 amino acids. The CDR3 DNA reads as TGTGCCAGCAGCCCGATTGGAGGGGCAACTAATGAAAAACTGTTTTTT. The encoded protein is CASSPIGGATNEKLFF.

This clonotype was detected ten times or more. The genes are TRBV18 and TRBJ2-3; no firm D call. The germline CDR1 and CDR2 sequences are KGHSH and LQKENI. The CDR3 has 14 amino acids. V lost 6 bases to trimming and J lost 1 base, with 11 bases between them. CDR3 nucleotide sequence: TGTGCCAGCTCCCTCGGCGCTGGCACAGATACGCAGTATTTT. It codes for CASSLGAGTDTQYF.

In this sample, this clonotype turned up many times. One end of the junction varies from germline; a read error may be responsible. The chain combines TRBV28 with TRBJ2-7, with 7 nucleotides matching TRBD2. Germline CDR1 is MDHEN and CDR2 is SYDVKM. The CDR3 covers 13 residues. This CDR3 reads CASSLTSSHEQYF. The DNA for the CDR3 is TGTGCCAGCAGTTTGACTAGCTCCCACGAGCAGTACTTC.

The rearrangement joins TRBV2 to TRBJ1-5, with a tentative D call TRBD1 (5 bases). The CDR3 sequence is 14 residues long. Germline V gene data show CDR1 as SNHLY and CDR2 as FYNNEI. V was shortened by 7 bases and J by 0 bases, with 10 bases between the two germline ends. CDR3 bases: TGTGCCAGCAAATTAAGGGGTAGCAATCAGCCCCAGCATTTT. Translated, it gives CASKLRGSNQPQHF.

V gene TRBV5-6 combines with J gene TRBJ2-5; D unresolved. This CDR3 has 14 residues. The ends were cut back, 8 bases at V and 1 base at J, with 15 bases in the middle. Germline values: CDR1 SGHDT, CDR2 YYEEEE. CDR3 sequence: CASKNGYLQETQYF. The CDR3 DNA reads TGTGCCAGTAAGAATGGCTACCTCCAAGAGACCCAGTACTTC.

This clonotype was seen at least ten times. V gene TRBV7-2 combines with J gene TRBJ2-1; D unresolved. Germline loops: CDR1 SGHTA, CDR2 FQGNSA. V lost 4 bases to trimming and J lost 0 bases, with 10 bases between them. The length of the CDR3 is 15 residues. In DNA, the CDR3 is TGTGCCAGCAGCTCGAGCCGCAGCTCCTACAATGAGCAGTTCTTC. It is translated as CASSSSRSSYNEQFF.

The chain combines TRBV12-3 or TRBV12-4 with TRBJ1-1; TRBD1 matches at 9 bases. The V and J ends lost 8 bases and 5 bases, in that order; junction bases with no gene match: 9. The CDR3 consists of 14 residues. This chain's CDR3 is CASVQGQGWTEAFF. DNA for the CDR3: TGTGCCAGCGTGCAGGGACAGGGATGGACTGAAGCTTTCTTT.